This paragraph covers one TCR beta chain sequence. The antigen is not known. The V end was cut by 0 bases, the J end by 0 bases, with 9 bases between. The V gene's germline CDR1 is SGDLS and CDR2 YYNGEE. CDR3 size: 15 residues. Amplification used 60 Vbeta primers and 13 Jbeta primers. The method was immunoSEQ multiplex PCR; TCRdb's version includes in-frame clones alone and lacks a portion of them. The data show around 100,000 clones, around 83% seen once. The record originates from a study of cytomegalovirus exposure and HLA in healthy donors. The wider study: Early released data comprised tens of millions of unique TCRs from HLA-typed donors. Study-wide findings and caveats: The classifier reportedly diagnosed cytomegalovirus status with high sensitivity and specificity. Later findings reportedly placed an Asian-associated ancestry cluster below the approximately 670-donor mean for N-insertions.

This TCR was sampled from a female donor in good health and CMV-seropositive. Input material: PBMCs. The V gene is TRBV9, the J gene TRBJ1-1; no definite D call. The CDR3 here is CASSVGNGVNTEAFF. The CDR3 coding sequence is TGTGCCAGCAGCGTAGGTAACGGGGTGAACACTGAAGCTTTCTTT.